The 5 T cell receptor beta chains listed next were all sequenced from one sample in a study of blood T cell repertoires in COVID-19. The data were produced by immunoSEQ multiplex PCR, yet TCRdb's version contains in-frame clones alone and is incomplete. The table has 250,000 or so clones, 83% seen once; the top ten hold approximately 3.8%. The sequenced sample was PBMCs or T cells enriched from blood (not recorded which). The source is a woman between 40 and 55 years old who had been exposed to COVID-19.

The chain carries TRBV19 and TRBJ1-4; D is unresolved. The germline CDR1 and CDR2 sequences are LNHDA and SQIVND (reference sequence). The CDR3 is made up of 17 amino acids. The ends were cut back, 9 bases at V and 8 bases at J, with 28 bases in the middle. The CDR3 sequence: CASQPAEGMPMYEKLFF. The CDR3, as DNA: TGTGCCAGCCAACCGGCGGAGGGCATGCCTATGTACGAAAAACTGTTTTTT.

This chain joins TRBV25-1 and TRBJ1-2; 11 bases map to TRBD1. This CDR3 comprises 13 residues. V dropped 7 bases and J dropped 8; count of bases not matched to a gene: 6. In germline, CDR1 is MGHDK, CDR2 SYGVNS. The CDR3 protein is CASKGQGVGGYTF. For the CDR3, the DNA is TGTGCCAGCAAGGGACAGGGGGTAGGGGGCTACACCTTC.

The chain carries TRBV4-3 and TRBJ2-7; D uncertain. Germline CDR1 is LGHNA and CDR2 is YSLEER. V gave up 4 bases and J gave up 4 bases, with 26 bases separating them. The CDR3 extends over 18 amino acids. The CDR3 coding sequence is TGCGCCAGCAGCCTCAAGCAGCATGGCGACATCGGTGGATACGAGCAGTACTTC. Translated: CASSLKQHGDIGGYEQYF.

This clone was observed once. This chain uses TRBV6-5 with TRBJ1-1; 10 bases are shared with TRBD1. With V trimmed by 4 bases and J by 6 bases, 5 bases remained unmatched. Germline CDR1 is MNHEY and CDR2 is SVGAGI. The CDR3 sequence is 14 residues long. The CDR3: CASSSGGQGSEAFF. CDR3 DNA: TGTGCCAGCAGTTCCGGGGGACAGGGGTCTGAAGCTTTCTTT.

This clone occurred many times. The chain has TRBV19 and TRBJ2-6; 7 bases agree with TRBD1. Germline V lookup: CDR1 LNHDA, CDR2 SQIVND (reference sequence). The length of the CDR3 is 16 residues. V lost 4 bases and J lost 0; bases outside the gene matches: 3. CDR3 region: CASSTGDSSGANVLTF. CDR3 nucleotides: TGTGCCAGTAGTACCGGGGACAGCTCTGGGGCCAACGTCCTGACTTTC.